Each of the 14 T cell receptor beta chains below was sequenced from the same sample in a study of a mutant IDH1 vaccine in newly diagnosed glioma (dated by TCRdb to about 2021). The method was the immunoSEQ multiplex PCR assay. TCRdb limited this immuneACCESS table to in-frame rearrangements with V and J called. A share of clones is missing; checked studies link under half to unresolved V genes, and the rest is unexplained. Here the sample has tens of thousands of clones; approximately 80% occur a single time. The ten largest make up roughly a fifth of the sample. The sample's time point label, in plain terms: baseline, week 1 (first vaccination visit). What the treatment or condition label conveys for this sample: pre-vaccination baseline after standard-of-care therapy. This specimen was PBMCs, taken from a glioma patient treated with radiotherapy, temozolomide or both. These receptors were collected from a man aged 18 to 35 with glioma.

This chain links TRBV30 with TRBJ1-2; D is ambiguous. The CDR3 runs to 14 residues. Germline lookup yields CDR1 GTSNPN and CDR2 SVGIG (reference sequence). V was trimmed by 2 bases and J by 5 bases, leaving 15 bases between them. The CDR3 here is CAWSLRARDYGYTF. The CDR3 nucleotides read TGTGCCTGGAGTTTGAGGGCTAGGGATTATGGCTACACCTTC.

V and J are TRBV30 and TRBJ2-6; no clear D. Trimming cost V 3 bases and J 4 bases, with 7 bases left between them. This CDR3 comprises 13 residues. From germline, CDR1 is GTSNPN and CDR2 SVGIG (reference sequence). This chain's CDR3 is CAWRIAGANVLTF. DNA for the CDR3: TGTGCCTGGAGGATTGCGGGGGCCAACGTCCTGACTTTC. The entire variable domain, with the rest obtained from reference TRBV30 and TRBJ2-6, is as follows: SQTIHQWPATLVQPVGSPLSLECTVEGTSNPNLYWYRQAAGRGLQLLFYSVGIGQISSEVPQNLSASRPQDRQFILSSKKLLLSDSGFYLCAWRIAGANVLTFGAGSRLTVL.

The rearrangement uses TRBV25-1 and TRBJ1-4, with unresolved D. The CDR3 extends over 15 amino acids. Trimming took 2 bases from V and 3 from J, leaving 10 bases between them. Germline V gives CDR1 MGHDK, CDR2 SYGVNS. DNA of the CDR3: TGTGCCAGCAGTGAACCAGATGCAGCTAATGAAAAACTGTTTTTT. Translating it yields CASSEPDAANEKLFF.

The chain is built from TRBV5-1 and TRBJ1-4, with D maybe TRBD1 (5 bases). This CDR3 has 15 residues. The germline V gene encodes CDR1 SGHRS and CDR2 YFSETQ. The V and J ends lost 1 base and 8 bases respectively, with 15 bases between them. Written as DNA, the CDR3 is TGCGCCAGCAGCTTGACAGGCCCTTATGAGGAAAAACTGTTTTTT. Translated, it gives CASSLTGPYEEKLFF.

The rearrangement joins TRBV4-3 to TRBJ1-1; 7 bases fit TRBD1. Germline-derived CDR1 and CDR2 are LGHNA and YSLEER. The CDR3 loop spans 13 amino acids. J lost 4 bases, V lost 3 bases, and 2 bases had no gene match. CDR3 coding DNA: TGCGCCAGCAGCCACACAGGGGTCACTGAAGCTTTCTTT. Protein sequence: CASSHTGVTEAFF.

This clone came up a few times. The chain carries TRBV7-9 and TRBJ1-4; D uncertain. V lost 5 bases and J lost 8, with 15 bases in between. Germline V gives CDR1 SEHNR, CDR2 FQNEAQ (reference sequence). The CDR3 is made up of 14 amino acids. The CDR3, as DNA: TGTGCCAGCAGCGACACGGGTCTACAAGAAAAACTGTTTTTT. It translates to CASSDTGLQEKLFF.

J is TRBJ1-2 and V is TRBV7-9, with a tentative D call TRBD1 (6 bases). Trimming pared 7 bases from V and 3 bases from J, leaving 12 bases between. The CDR3 totals 13 residues. CDR1 and CDR2 from the germline V gene are SEHNR and FQNEAQ (reference sequence). CDR3 nucleotides: TGTGCCAGCACCTCTGACAGGCACTATGGCTACACCTTC. This encodes CASTSDRHYGYTF.

This clone was recorded a few times. J is TRBJ1-1 and V is TRBV30; no definite D call. The CDR3 is 12 residues long. V was clipped by 5 bases and J by 0 bases, with 7 bases between them. Germline V gene lookup returns CDR1 GTSNPN and CDR2 SVGIG (reference sequence). Here the CDR3 reads CAWGRVNTEAFF. The CDR3 bases are TGTGCCTGGGGAAGGGTGAACACTGAAGCTTTCTTT.

This rearrangement joins TRBV5-8 to TRBJ2-7; D not resolved. The CDR3 length is 10 residues. Trimming pared 2 bases from V and 5 bases from J, leaving 2 bases between. Germline CDR1 SGHTS, CDR2 YDEGEE. The DNA of the CDR3 is TGTGCCAGCAGCTTACACGAGCAGTACTTC. It specifies CASSLHEQYF.

This chain uses TRBV4-2 with TRBJ1-5, with D perhaps TRBD1 (6 bases). V lost 4 bases to trimming and J lost 4 bases, with 11 bases between them. Germline assignment: CDR1 LGHNA and CDR2 YNFKEQ. This CDR3 comprises 14 residues. CDR3 sequence: CASSPQRGNQPQHF. The CDR3 coding sequence is TGTGCCAGCAGCCCGCAAAGGGGGAATCAGCCCCAGCATTTT.

The chain joins TRBV30 to TRBJ2-7; D remains ambiguous. The CDR3 extends over 12 amino acids. Germline V gene sequence: CDR1 GTSNPN, CDR2 SVGIG (reference sequence). Trimming removed 1 base from V and 2 bases from J, with 6 bases in between. DNA of the CDR3: TGTGCCTGGAGTGGGGGAACCTACGAGCAGTACTTC. Its translation is CAWSGGTYEQYF.

The CDR3 DNA reads TGTGCCAGCAGCCCTTGGGGGGGGGCGACCACTGAAGCTTTCTTT. It is translated as CASSPWGGATTEAFF. The J gene is TRBJ1-1, the V gene TRBV5-4, with D possibly TRBD1 on 6 matching bases. The CDR3 runs 15 residues. With 4 bases removed from V and 4 bases from J, the gap between germline ends came to 17 bases. Germline CDR1 reads SGHNT; CDR2 reads YYREEE (reference sequence). The full variable domain, its missing parts supplied by reference TRBV5-4 and TRBJ1-1, is ETGVTQSPTHLIKTRGQQVTLRCSSQSGHNTVSWYQQALGQGPQFIFQYYREEENGRGNFPPRFSGLQFPNYSSELNVNALELDDSALYLCASSPWGGATTEAFFGQGTRLTVV.

The chain has TRBV4-2 and TRBJ2-7, with a tentative D call TRBD2 (5 bases). Trimming left V 2 bases short and J 3 bases short, with 20 bases between. Germline lookup yields CDR1 LGHNA and CDR2 YNFKEQ. The CDR3 is 17 amino acids. CDR3 sequence: CASSQPDSPSRHYEQYF. Here the CDR3 DNA reads TGTGCCAGCAGCCAACCGGACTCACCGTCGAGACACTACGAGCAGTACTTC.

The CDR3 DNA is TGCAGCGTTGAAGGCGCCACCTACGAGCAGTACTTC. As protein: CSVEGATYEQYF. J is TRBJ2-7 and V is TRBV29-1; D uncertain. The CDR3 is 12 amino acids. Trimming cost V 1 base and J 2 bases, with 6 bases left between them. Germline CDR1 and CDR2: SQVTM and ANQGSEA.